This T cell receptor beta chain was profiled in a study of T cell responses to AZD1222 COVID-19 vaccine. The repertoire was sequenced with immunoSEQ multiplex PCR; TCRdb's copy has only in-frame clones and lacks some. The sample contains about 69,000 clones, over 70% of which appear only once. The CDR3 sequence is 14 residues long. CDR1 and CDR2 from the germline V gene are MNHNY and SVGAGI (reference sequence). V was shortened by 2 bases and J by 6 bases, with 10 bases between the two germline ends. Pooled samples include second doses given at about 4 or 12 weeks. The sequencing here drew on peripheral blood, taken 28 days after the second AZD1222 dose. The chain couples TRBV6-6 to TRBJ2-2; D is uncertain. The source of this sequence is an adult who received the AZD1222 COVID-19 vaccine. The CDR3 DNA reads as TGTGCCAGCAGTTACGGGGTGGCCTCCGGGGAGCTGTTTTTT. Protein sequence: CASSYGVASGELFF.